This entry lists 18 T cell receptor beta chains sequenced from one sample in a study of vaccination effects on CD4 cells after COVID-19. Antigen-specific CD4+ T cells expanded by the ViraFEST assay with viral peptide pools were then sequenced. Investigators separated out CD4+ T cells once approximately 10 days of culture had passed. Two doses of BNT162b2 or mRNA-1273 vaccine were administered to participants. Their target antigens are unknown. The protocol was immunoSEQ multiplex PCR, while the TCRdb copy is restricted to in-frame clones and leaves out a portion. Among about 22,000 clones listed, roughly 80% were seen once. This sample comprised CD4+ T cells from PBMCs cultured with HCoV-NL63 spike peptides, obtained after COVID-19 vaccination. Every receptor here comes from a human donor who received a COVID-19 vaccine.

The V and J genes are TRBV19 and TRBJ1-1; D gene unclear. This CDR3 has 14 amino acids. Trimming stripped 4 bases from V and 0 bases from J, with 9 bases between. CDR1 and CDR2 (germline): LNHDA, SQIVND (reference sequence). This chain's CDR3 is CASSTLSMNTEAFF. CDR3 in DNA: TGTGCCAGTAGTACCCTATCGATGAACACTGAAGCTTTCTTT.

The rearrangement uses TRBV9 and TRBJ1-3; D gene unclear. Trimming removed 0 bases from V and 3 bases from J, with 4 bases in between. CDR1 and CDR2 (germline): SGDLS, YYNGEE. The CDR3 loop spans 13 amino acids. DNA of the CDR3: TGTGCCAGCAGCGTAGAGGGTGGAAACACCATATATTTT. Its translation is CASSVEGGNTIYF.

The chain is built from TRBV5-4 and TRBJ1-1; 7 bases line up with TRBD1. The CDR3 has 14 amino acids. Germline values: CDR1 SGHNT, CDR2 YYREEE (reference sequence). V trimming: 1 base; J trimming: 6 bases; junction bases outside the gene matches: 6. CDR3 protein: CASSLIGTAAEAFF. The CDR3 bases are TGTGCCAGCAGCTTGATAGGGACAGCTGCTGAAGCTTTCTTT.

The table lists this clone with a few counts. The chain is built from TRBV28 and TRBJ1-2; D unclear. CDR1 and CDR2 (germline): MDHEN, SYDVKM. CDR3 length: 17 amino acids. The ends were cut back, 3 bases at V and 3 bases at J, with 20 bases in the middle. The CDR3 sequence is CASSFPVDELSHYGYTF. CDR3 nucleotide sequence: TGTGCCAGCAGTTTCCCCGTGGACGAGCTCTCGCACTATGGCTACACCTTC.

The chain couples TRBV4-1 to TRBJ2-5; D is possibly TRBD2 (6 bases). This CDR3 contains 15 residues. Between the trimmed V and J ends, which lost 0 bases and 1 base, there was a span of 9 bases. Germline CDR1 and CDR2: MGHRA and YSYEKL. The CDR3 loop reads CASSQDWRGQETQYF. The CDR3 DNA reads as TGCGCCAGCAGCCAAGATTGGCGGGGCCAAGAGACCCAGTACTTC.

This clone appeared once. The chain carries TRBV7-9 and TRBJ1-6, with D unresolved. Germline CDR1 reads SEHNR; CDR2 reads FQNEAQ (reference sequence). V was shortened by 3 bases and J by 6 bases, with 6 bases between the two germline ends. The CDR3 spans 13 residues. The CDR3 is CASSLGGNSPLHF. The CDR3 coding sequence is TGTGCCAGCAGCTTGGGCGGTAATTCACCCCTCCACTTT.

This chain links TRBV9 with TRBJ1-2; 8 bases agree with TRBD1. This CDR3 has 17 residues. V dropped 2 bases and J dropped 4; count of bases not matched to a gene: 13. Per germline, CDR1 SGDLS and CDR2 YYNGEE. For the CDR3, the DNA is TGTGCCAGCAGCGTCCTCGGCGGAGCAGGGGGCGTCTATGGCTACACCTTC. Translating gives CASSVLGGAGGVYGYTF.

The genes are TRBV27 and TRBJ1-2; 7 bases are a match to TRBD1. Germline V gives CDR1 MNHEY, CDR2 SMNVEV (reference sequence). The CDR3 totals 13 residues. V trimming: 5 bases; J trimming: 8 bases; junction bases outside the gene matches: 8. The CDR3 reads CASSPTGVGGYTF. The DNA for the CDR3 is TGTGCCAGCAGTCCAACAGGGGTGGGGGGCTACACCTTC.

This chain links TRBV5-1 with TRBJ2-7; a weak D match, TRBD2 (7 bases). Germline V gene sequence: CDR1 SGHRS, CDR2 YFSETQ. Trimming removed 4 bases from V and 2 bases from J, with 16 bases in between. The CDR3 totals 15 residues. CDR3: CASSLGGPIPYEQYF. CDR3 DNA: TGCGCCAGCAGCCTGGGGGGGCCGATCCCCTACGAGCAGTACTTC.

This rearrangement joins TRBV19 to TRBJ2-6; 8 bases are a match to TRBD1. The V and J ends lost 0 bases and 1 base, in that order; junction bases with no gene match: 5. CDR1 is LNHDA, CDR2 SQIVND, per germline (reference sequence). CDR3 length equals 18 residues. The CDR3 loop is CASSIEARTGSGANVLTF. CDR3 coding DNA: TGTGCCAGTAGTATAGAGGCTCGGACAGGGTCTGGGGCCAACGTCCTGACTTTC.

In its sample, this clone is large. The genes are TRBV3-1 (or the pseudogene TRBV3-2) and TRBJ1-2; D unclear. Trimming left V 4 bases short and J 7 bases short, with 10 bases between. The CDR3 totals 12 residues. Germline CDR1 and CDR2: LGHDT and YNNKEL (reference sequence). The CDR3 reads CASSLGSGGYTF. For the CDR3, the DNA is TGTGCCAGCAGCCTTGGGTCCGGTGGCTACACCTTC.

The CDR3 DNA reads TGTGCCAGCAGCTTATCCGGACATCTACGGGGGGAGCAGTACTTC. Amino acids: CASSLSGHLRGEQYF. The rearrangement links TRBV11-2 to TRBJ2-7; TRBD2 is a possible D gene (6 bases). CDR1 is SGHAT and CDR2 is FQNNGV in the germline V gene. This CDR3 is built from 15 residues. V was shortened by 2 bases and J by 7 bases, with 18 bases between the two germline ends.

The genes are TRBV6-2 or TRBV6-3 and TRBJ2-5, with 7 bases matching TRBD2. The CDR3 has 15 amino acids. Trimming took 2 bases from V and 5 from J; bases not matched to a gene: 8. Germline CDR1 and CDR2: MNHEY and SVGEGT. In DNA, the CDR3 is TGTGCCAGCAGTTACCCCCAAGCCGGGGGGGAGACCCAGTACTTC. Translated: CASSYPQAGGETQYF.

The chain links TRBV5-4 to TRBJ2-1; 10 bases fit TRBD2. Germline values: CDR1 SGHNT, CDR2 YYREEE (reference sequence). Trimming cost V 4 bases and J 0 bases; bases outside gene matches: 4. CDR3 size: 16 residues. This CDR3 is CASSLASGSSYNEQFF. As DNA, the CDR3 is TGTGCCAGCAGCCTAGCTAGCGGGAGCTCCTACAATGAGCAGTTCTTC.

V and J are TRBV6-2 or TRBV6-3 and TRBJ2-3; D may be TRBD1 or TRBD2 (5 bases each). This CDR3 is built from 15 residues. Trimming stripped 5 bases from V and 5 bases from J, with 17 bases between. CDR1 is MNHEY and CDR2 is SVGEGT in the germline V gene. CDR3 sequence reads: CASSKGATGGDTQYF. The CDR3 region has the DNA TGTGCCAGCAGTAAAGGGGCCACCGGAGGAGATACGCAGTATTTT.

This sequence joins TRBV19 and TRBJ1-1, with 9 bases lining up with TRBD1. V was clipped by 6 bases and J by 8 bases; unmatched bases: 4. The CDR3 totals 12 residues. Germline lookup yields CDR1 LNHDA and CDR2 SQIVND (reference sequence). The CDR3 region is CASSLQGAEAFF. In DNA form, the CDR3 reads TGTGCCAGTAGCCTACAGGGGGCCGAAGCTTTCTTT. The entire variable domain, with the rest obtained from reference TRBV19 and TRBJ1-1, is as follows: DGGITQSPKYLFRKEGQNVTLSCEQNLNHDAMYWYRQDPGQGLRLIYYSQIVNDFQKGDIAEGYSVSREKKESFPLTVTSAQKNPTAFYLCASSLQGAEAFFGQGTRLTVV.

The DNA of the CDR3 is TGCAGCGGAAGACTTAGCGTCGAGCAGTACTTC. The encoded protein is CSGRLSVEQYF. The chain couples TRBV29-1 to TRBJ2-7; D perhaps matches TRBD2 (5 bases). Germline V lookup: CDR1 SQVTM, CDR2 ANQGSEA. Trimming cost V 7 bases and J 6 bases, with 13 bases left between them. The CDR3 length is 11 residues.

The rearrangement links TRBV12-3 or TRBV12-4 to TRBJ2-3; D remains ambiguous. The CDR3 extends over 13 amino acids. V lost 5 bases, J lost 1 base, and 7 bases lay in between. In nucleotides, the CDR3 is TGTGCCAGCAGTCAGGCGCGCACAGATACGCAGTATTTT. Translated: CASSQARTDTQYF.